This entry concerns a single T cell receptor (beta chain). Its matching antigen is unknown. This specimen includes other DNA sequences encoding the same CDR3. Sorting of CD4+ naive, central memory, regulatory and stem cell-like memory cells was performed via CD45RO/CCR7/CD25/CD127/CD95/CD27. Sorting produced populations that all topped 98% purity. The data are from a study of beta chain features in type 1 diabetes. About the research overall: Sorted cells from all samples, numbering roughly 100 million, were examined. Study findings and constraints: PCR might pick shorter templates more often, in the same way for patients and controls.

Per the germline V gene, CDR1 is MNHNS and CDR2 is SASEGT. V lost 1 base to trimming and J lost 4 bases, with 9 bases between them. The length of the CDR3 is 14 residues. Reverse transcription of all isolated RNA meant that expressed TCRB transcripts were sequenced. This table comes from immunoSEQ multiplex PCR, and its TCRdb copy is limited to in-frame clones, with some not included. The table has more than 150,000 clones, approximately 13% seen once. The sample was central memory CD4+ T cells from blood. This clonotype originated in a woman in her late teens or twenties in good health. This chain connects TRBV6-1 to TRBJ2-3; D may be TRBD2 (5 bases). The CDR3 spells CASSEGGGADTQYF. The CDR3, as DNA: TGTGCCAGCAGTGAAGGTGGAGGCGCAGATACGCAGTATTTT.